This entry is about one T cell receptor beta chain. Clones were read by immunoSEQ multiplex PCR, and TCRdb kept only the in-frame ones, dropping some. The sample has 75,000 to 95,000 clones, 85% to 90% seen once; the top ten hold approximately 3.1%. CDR1 and CDR2 from the germline V gene are LNHDA and SQIVND (reference sequence). The CDR3 totals 14 residues. Losses at the gene ends were 4 bases for V and 8 bases for J; bases not matched to a gene: 5. Baseline, cycle 4 day 1, and cycle 7 day 1 were the blood sampling points. This record comes from a study of OX40 agonist ivuxolimab in advanced cancers. Study information: Melanoma, hepatocellular carcinoma, head and neck or renal cell cancer occurred in dose-escalation patients. Treatment received earlier with anti-PD-1, anti-PD-L1 or anti-CTLA-4 agents was allowed, and over 35% had some.

The receptor was derived from an adult with an advanced solid tumor such as melanoma, head and neck, liver or kidney cancer. Here the sequenced sample was CD4+ or CD8+ T cells sorted from blood, taken in a trial of the OX40 agonist ivuxolimab. The V and J genes are TRBV19 and TRBJ2-1; TRBD1 matches at 10 bases. The CDR3, as DNA: TGTGCCAGTAGTAGACAGGGGGCTTTCGATGAGCAGTTCTTC. It specifies CASSRQGAFDEQFF.